A single sample is the source of the 19 T cell receptor beta chains below, sequenced in a study of a mutant IDH1 vaccine in newly diagnosed glioma. No antigen has been identified for these receptors. Assay used: immunoSEQ multiplex PCR; TCRdb lists only in-frame clones, some missing. The sample holds about 48,000 clones, more than 65% seen once. Regarding time point: week 35, safety follow-up. Topical imiquimod was applied with each vaccine dose, which held 300 ug of mutant IDH1 20-mer peptide. The starting material was PBMCs, obtained from a glioma patient whose treatment included an IDH1 peptide vaccine. These receptors came from a man aged 35 to 55 with glioma.

CDR3 in DNA: TGTGCCAGCAGCTTAGAAGGGATTGGGACAGGGAACGCACCCCTCCACTTT. Protein product: CASSLEGIGTGNAPLHF. The chain uses TRBV11-2 and TRBJ1-6, with TRBD1 matching over 9 bases. The junction had 11 bases not matched to a gene; V was cut back by 0 bases and J by 11 bases. The CDR3 contains 17 residues. Germline lookup yields CDR1 SGHAT and CDR2 FQNNGV.

The chain recombines TRBV7-2 with TRBJ1-1; possible D gene TRBD1, 5 bases. CDR1 and CDR2 from the germline V gene are SGHTA and FQGNSA. The ends were cut back, 2 bases at V and 0 bases at J, with 7 bases in the middle. CDR3 size: 14 residues. CDR3 sequence (DNA): TGTGCCAGCAGCTTATGGACAATGAACACTGAAGCTTTCTTT. Its translation is CASSLWTMNTEAFF.

V is TRBV30 and J is TRBJ1-3; D perhaps matches TRBD1 (5 bases). In germline, CDR1 is GTSNPN, CDR2 SVGIG (reference sequence). The CDR3 contains 13 residues. V dropped 5 bases and J dropped 1 base, with 9 bases sitting between them. CDR3 protein: CAWGTGSGNTIYF. The CDR3 DNA reads TGTGCCTGGGGCACAGGTTCTGGAAACACCATATATTTT.

This chain joins TRBV2 and TRBJ1-1; D is possibly TRBD1 (5 bases). CDR1 is SNHLY, CDR2 FYNNEI, per germline. The ends were cut back, 1 base at V and 5 bases at J, with 14 bases in the middle. The CDR3 loop spans 15 amino acids. CDR3 sequence: CASSEEQAARTEAFF. The CDR3 bases are TGTGCCAGCAGTGAAGAACAGGCCGCCCGGACTGAAGCTTTCTTT.

This clone was observed once. V is TRBV5-1 and J is TRBJ2-5; 10 bases map to TRBD2. Germline-derived CDR1 and CDR2 are SGHRS and YFSETQ. The CDR3 extends over 15 amino acids. V dropped 4 bases and J dropped 3; count of bases not matched to a gene: 6. Written as DNA, the CDR3 is TGCGCCAGCAGCCAACTAGCGGGGACTGAAGAGACCCAGTACTTC. Translating gives CASSQLAGTEETQYF.

The gene calls are TRBV18 and TRBJ1-6; tentative D call: TRBD1 (6 bases). The V gene lost 6 bases and the J gene lost 10 bases, with 16 bases spanning the gap. The CDR3 spans 14 residues. Germline CDR1 KGHSH, CDR2 LQKENI. This CDR3 reads CASSPGQGRSPLHF. The DNA of the CDR3 is TGTGCCAGCTCCCCAGGGCAGGGGAGATCACCCCTCCACTTT. The variable domain in full, completed from reference TRBV18 and TRBJ1-6, reads NAGVMQNPRHLVRRRGQEARLRCSPMKGHSHVYWYRQLPEEGLKFMVYLQKENIIDESGMPKERFSAEFPKEGPSILRIQQVVRGDSAAYFCASSPGQGRSPLHFGNGTRLTVT.

This clone was detected a few times. The V gene is TRBV7-8, the J gene TRBJ1-5; possibly TRBD1 for D (5 bases). The CDR3 runs 15 residues. Germline lookup yields CDR1 SGHVS and CDR2 FQNEAQ. Trimming left V 5 bases short and J 6 bases short, with 17 bases between. This CDR3 reads CASSPGPNQGQPQHF. In DNA form, the CDR3 reads TGTGCCAGCAGCCCCGGACCCAATCAGGGTCAGCCCCAGCATTTT. Together with reference TRBV7-8 and TRBJ1-5, the CDR3 gives the full variable domain: GAGVSQSPRYKVAKRGQDVALRCDPISGHVSLFWYQQALGQGPEFLTYFQNEAQLDKSGLPSDRFFAERPEGSVSTLKIQRTQQEDSAVYLCASSPGPNQGQPQHFGDGTRLSIL.

V gene TRBV5-1 combines with J gene TRBJ1-2; no clear D. In germline, CDR1 is SGHRS, CDR2 YFSETQ. V was pared by 0 bases and J by 5 bases, with 5 bases between. CDR3 length: 12 residues. The CDR3 sequence: CASSLEGYGYTF. The CDR3 DNA is TGCGCCAGCAGCTTGGAAGGATATGGCTACACCTTC.

The chain combines TRBV19 with TRBJ1-4, with D possibly matching TRBD1 (5 bases). Deletions cut 6 bases from V and 3 bases from J, with 14 bases between. Germline assignment: CDR1 LNHDA and CDR2 SQIVND (reference sequence). The CDR3 consists of 15 residues. The CDR3 DNA sequence: TGTGCCAGTAGCACGGTCCACAGGCCTAATGAAAAACTGTTTTTT. Its translation is CASSTVHRPNEKLFF.

V and J are TRBV2 and TRBJ1-1; D is uncertain. This CDR3 has 15 residues. Germline-derived CDR1 and CDR2 are SNHLY and FYNNEI. The V and J ends lost 5 bases and 1 base respectively, with 14 bases between them. The CDR3 loop is CASSPMGYWNTEAFF. Written as DNA, the CDR3 is TGTGCCAGCAGTCCAATGGGATATTGGAACACTGAAGCTTTCTTT.

V gene TRBV29-1 combines with J gene TRBJ1-1, with D perhaps matching TRBD1 (5 bases). Looked up from germline, CDR1 is SQVTM and CDR2 is ANQGSEA. The CDR3 loop spans 11 amino acids. With 5 bases removed from V and 3 bases from J, the gap between germline ends came to 7 bases. The CDR3 DNA sequence: TGCAGCGTTCGGGGGTACACTGAAGCTTTCTTT. This encodes CSVRGYTEAFF.

The chain links TRBV5-8 to TRBJ1-1; D is perhaps TRBD1 (6 bases). There are 14 residues in the CDR3. The germline V and J ends were trimmed by 1 base and 1 base, with 8 bases remaining between them. The V gene's germline CDR1 is SGHTS and CDR2 YDEGEE. CDR3 loop: CASSLQQGNTEAFF. The DNA of the CDR3 is TGTGCCAGCAGCTTGCAACAGGGGAACACTGAAGCTTTCTTT.

The V call is TRBV6-5, the J call TRBJ2-7; D is ambiguous. The CDR3 extends over 10 amino acids. The V end was cut by 8 bases, the J end by 4 bases, with 6 bases between. Per germline, CDR1 MNHEY and CDR2 SVGAGI. This CDR3 reads CASGVYEQYF. In nucleotides, the CDR3 is TGTGCCAGCGGGGTTTACGAGCAGTACTTC.

With regard to this clone: At the DNA level, this CDR3 is encoded by other sequences in the same sample as well. V and J are TRBV30 and TRBJ2-3; no reliable D call. Germline V gene lookup returns CDR1 GTSNPN and CDR2 SVGIG (reference sequence). Trimming removed 0 bases at V and 2 bases at J, with 3 bases between. The CDR3 contains 12 residues. CDR3 in DNA: TGTGCCTGGAGTGTACTCACAGATACGCAGTATTTT. Its translation is CAWSVLTDTQYF.

The chain recombines TRBV19 with TRBJ1-2; D ambiguous. The CDR3 has 12 amino acids. Trimming took 6 bases from V and 2 from J, leaving 7 bases between them. Germline V gives CDR1 LNHDA, CDR2 SQIVND (reference sequence). CDR3: CASRWQNYGYTF. CDR3 bases: TGTGCCAGTAGATGGCAGAACTATGGCTACACCTTC. The variable domain in full, with the rest retrieved from reference TRBV19 and TRBJ1-2, is DGGITQSPKYLFRKEGQNVTLSCEQNLNHDAMYWYRQDPGQGLRLIYYSQIVNDFQKGDIAEGYSVSREKKESFPLTVTSAQKNPTAFYLCASRWQNYGYTFGSGTRLTVV.

The gene calls are TRBV10-3 and TRBJ1-2; D not certain. The V gene's germline CDR1 is ENHRY and CDR2 SYGVKD. Trimming removed 0 bases at V and 4 bases at J, with 15 bases between. CDR3 size: 16 residues. Here the CDR3 DNA reads TGTGCCATCAGTGAGTCGATTGGCAGTGCCCGCTATGGCTACACCTTC. Its translation is CAISESIGSARYGYTF.

V usage is TRBV5-8 and J usage is TRBJ2-5; D is ambiguous. The V end was cut by 0 bases, the J end by 9 bases, with 6 bases between. CDR3 length: 11 residues. Germline assignment: CDR1 SGHTS and CDR2 YDEGEE. CDR3 region: CASSLAPSQYF. CDR3 sequence (DNA): TGTGCCAGCAGCTTGGCCCCTTCCCAGTACTTC.

The V call is TRBV7-2, the J call TRBJ1-2; TRBD1 is a possible D gene (5 bases). The CDR3 length is 13 residues. The germline gives CDR1 SGHTA, CDR2 FQGNSA. V lost 4 bases to trimming and J lost 4 bases, with 10 bases between them. The CDR3: CASSSTGVYGYTF. CDR3 DNA sequence: TGTGCCAGCAGCTCAACAGGTGTCTATGGCTACACCTTC.

This chain joins TRBV7-9 and TRBJ1-1; no clear D. The V end lost 4 bases, the J end lost 1 base, and 7 bases lay between the germline ends. The CDR3 contains 13 residues. Per germline, CDR1 SEHNR and CDR2 FQNEAQ (reference sequence). CDR3 amino acids: CASSSTTNTEAFF. The CDR3 DNA reads as TGTGCCAGCAGCTCTACAACGAACACTGAAGCTTTCTTT.